This T cell receptor beta chain was sequenced during a study of post-analysis software for immune sequencing data (dated by TCRdb to between 2015 and 2017). Study-level background: Relapsing-remitting, secondary progressive and progressive-relapsing multiple sclerosis were recorded as disease courses, and subtype annotation was lacking for some patients. A subset of samples was prepared in parallel using single-end sample barcoding, then pooled and co-amplified after Illumina adapter ligation. The patient repertoires were compared against 11 previously published healthy control repertoires obtained from donors aged roughly 6 to 25 years.

A remark on this clonotype: There is no known antigen for this receptor. The input lacks base qualities; no much larger clone sits a single base away.

Study-level results and caveats: Normalized Chao1 diversity was significantly lower in multiple sclerosis patients than controls, suggesting substantial peripheral T-cell clonal expansion. Four or five TRBV segments, including TRBV5-6, TRBV5-1 and TRBV20-1, were significantly more frequent in patients than controls. When samples were clustered directly using the F measure, samples prepared in the same batch co-clustered strongly, which prompted a batch-effect correction. The multiple sclerosis patient group was slightly younger than the control group.

Per the germline V gene, LGHNA is the CDR1 and YSLEER is the CDR2. From the cysteine up to the phenylalanine, the CDR3 has a length of 16 residues. Of all the DNA, just the CDR3 is kept, 48 bases in frame from base 1. Germline trimming amounts to 3 bases on V and 12 bases on J, with 16 as the count of junction bases outside the gene matches. To demonstrate the VDJtools post-analysis software, the study profiled TCR beta repertoires from the peripheral blood of about a dozen young patients with multiple sclerosis. The patients with multiple sclerosis were children and adolescents between 6 and 15 years of age. Library construction relied on PCR. These reads were obtained on an Illumina HiSeq 2500. To reduce PCR and sequencing biases, unique molecular identifiers were built into the TCR beta cDNA libraries. Per 1 to 10 million input T cells, some 500,000 cDNA molecules were obtained, such that each molecule approximated one T cell. Patient libraries were prepared and sequenced with the same protocol used for the earlier healthy control dataset. Within a given batch, samples were prepared together, multiplexed and sequenced on the same HiSeq lane. In the source study's methods: MIGEC was used to process the raw barcoded reads, and molecular identifier groups with only a single read were discarded before consensus assembly and CDR3 extraction. VDJtools was used for post-analysis of the clonotype tables, with diversity normalized by down-sampling every dataset to the smallest sample size. Repertoire overlap clustering matched CDR3 amino acid but not nucleotide sequences to correct batch-related cross-sample contamination. Using fastp trimming at Q25 and MiXCR clonotype assembly, TCRdb reanalyzed the public sequencing data and kept in-frame beta chains. All rows with the same CDR3 protein become a single entry with the most common DNA and genes. The V and J calls shown here were made by TCRdb, not taken from the authors' results. This sample comprises about 430,000 distinct CDR3 sequences, roughly 40% of them detected only once. The ten largest account for roughly 8.2% of the sample.

Sequences were obtained from blood. The rearrangement joined TRBV4-3 to TRBJ2-1; TRBD2 agrees with 8 junctional bases. This sequence was found in a girl aged 2-15 years with multiple sclerosis. The sequenced DNA is TGCGCCAGCAGCCAGTCCACTAGCGGCCTCTCCAAGGTGCAGTTCTTC. This yields the protein CASSQSTSGLSKVQFF.